The clone carrying this TCR beta chain was counted ten times or more. Its specificity is not known. The germline V gene has CDR1 SGDLS and CDR2 YYNGEE. The CDR3 has 16 amino acids. V was clipped by 0 bases and J by 0 bases, with 10 bases between them. The source of the sample is a study of identical twins. Study-level points and caveats: One should note that invariant MAIT and iNKT cells could partly confound zero-insertion analyses.

TCRdb passed the 5' RACE reads through MiXCR, listing each CDR3 protein once. The sample yields some 710,000 distinct CDR3 sequences, over 5% seen once. V usage is TRBV9 and J usage is TRBJ1-3; D call uncertain. The sequencing input was naive T cells sorted from blood. The sequence was obtained from a man aged 18-30 years in good health. The chain's CDR3 is CASSVGYRSSGNTIYF. The DNA of the CDR3 is TGTGCCAGCAGCGTAGGGTACCGAAGCTCTGGAAACACCATATATTTT.